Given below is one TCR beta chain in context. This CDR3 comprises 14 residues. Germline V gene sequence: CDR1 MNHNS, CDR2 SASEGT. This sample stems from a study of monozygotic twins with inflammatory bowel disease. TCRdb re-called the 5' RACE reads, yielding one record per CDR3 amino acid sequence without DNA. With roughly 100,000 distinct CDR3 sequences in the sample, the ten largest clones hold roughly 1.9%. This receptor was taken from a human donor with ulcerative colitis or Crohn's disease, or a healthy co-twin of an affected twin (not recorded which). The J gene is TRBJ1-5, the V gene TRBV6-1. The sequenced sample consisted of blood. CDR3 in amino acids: CASSLSRYNQPQHF.